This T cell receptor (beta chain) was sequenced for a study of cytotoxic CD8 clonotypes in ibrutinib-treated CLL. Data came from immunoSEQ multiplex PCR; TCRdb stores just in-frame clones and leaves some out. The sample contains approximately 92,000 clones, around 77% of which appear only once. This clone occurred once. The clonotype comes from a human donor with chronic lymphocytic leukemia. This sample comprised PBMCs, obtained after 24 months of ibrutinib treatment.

In DNA, the CDR3 is TGTGCCATCAATAGAGGGACTAGCGGGAGGAATGAGCAGTTCTTC. Amino acids: CAINRGTSGRNEQFF. The rearrangement links TRBV10-3 to TRBJ2-1; 15 bases fit TRBD2. The V segment lost 7 bases and the J segment 7 bases; nucleotides outside the gene matches: 5. CDR1 is ENHRY, CDR2 SYGVKD, per germline. The length of the CDR3 is 15 residues.